This T cell receptor (beta chain) is drawn from a study of cytomegalovirus exposure and HLA in healthy donors (TCRdb year 2017). About the study as a whole: An earlier analysis of approximately 640 of the donors reported more than 250 Gb of sequence data and 120 million or so unique TCR beta sequences from around 200 million T cells. The number of donors typed differed by locus, with roughly 620-640 for A, B, C, DRB1 and DQB1, more than 500 for DQA1, 606 for DPA1, and around 430 for DPB1. The study profiled the T cell repertoires of 550 to 700 subjects by immunosequencing and related them to cytomegalovirus serostatus. A later analysis re-analyzed previously published TCR beta repertoires from 600 to 850 donors and added high-resolution HLA genotyping to study TCR occurrence patterns. To predict cytomegalovirus infection status, the study brought together high-throughput TCR immunosequencing, statistical association of individual TCRs with disease status, and machine learning. Every discovery cohort repertoire had been produced on one sequencing platform. Several DR-DQ haplotypes were treated as single units for association and clustering because of strong linkage in the cohort. A later genetic analysis took genome-wide SNP genotypes for about 55% of the 666 donors and used that subset as a discovery cohort. In an earlier analysis of over 550 of the donors, high-throughput TCR beta sequencing was used to judge whether each TCR beta V gene segment behaved as functional or pseudogenic. The later analysis used no new phenotypic data to find candidate immune exposures, relying instead on TCR beta sequences and their occurrence across donors. Donor age, sex, ethnicity and CMV serostatus were collected together with the repertoire data. Among some 400 genotyped donors of the cohort, an average of 235,054 unique TCR beta nucleotide sequences were sequenced per donor, roughly 20% of them non-productive. HLA typing covered class I and class II loci at four-digit resolution. An early release covering 550 to 650 HLA-typed donors comprised about 290 gigabases of sequencing data and some 79 million unique TCR sequences. Among the roughly 400 genotyped donors, roughly 80% belonged to the genetic ancestry cluster associated with self-reported Caucasian donors. The study aimed to test whether cataloging public T cell receptors could reveal signatures of past pathogen exposure. Besides the first cohort of under 700 subjects, a separate validation cohort made up of 120 different subjects was used. Findings and caveats that apply to the study as a whole: The study listed approximately 160 TCR beta chains as associated with cytomegalovirus. CMV serostatus was the only immune exposure information available for the cohort. In a later analysis, the rate of TCR association differed among HLA loci, with DRB1 alleles having the most associated TCRs and HLA-C alleles having the fewest. A few of the identified cytomegalovirus-associated TCR beta chains were confirmed in vitro to be specific for cytomegalovirus antigens. Correlated functional status among segregating V segments might be attributable to linkage disequilibrium, but an unknown experimental factor could not be ruled out. The authors suggested that the approach could potentially be extended to other disease states and immunological phenotypes. HLA typing was unavailable for some donors at each locus, so association tests used only the typed subset. Broadly in line with IMGT annotations, most TCR beta V segments showed up in productive rearrangements about 87% or about 30% of the time in an earlier analysis of some 590 of the donors. A later analysis reported that several top co-occurrence clusters appeared linked to parvovirus B19, influenza, CMV and Epstein-Barr virus. While some public TCRs were present in many individuals, most TCR sequences turned up only very rarely across donors. The cohort was sequenced for TCR beta chains only, and without alpha or paired-chain data the features that could be detected were limited. Assigning TCR associations to individual alleles was difficult when HLA alleles, especially DR and DQ, strongly co-occurred. Sequencing depth was assumed to be roughly uniform across donors in the presence/absence analyses, though that assumption may not hold. Cytomegalovirus status was reported to be diagnosed by the classifier with high specificity and sensitivity in both the original and validation cohorts. Most CMV-associated TCR beta chains appeared to be HLA-restricted in a later analysis, and the HLA associations seemed to be driven largely by CMV exposure. Approximately 16 rarely observed V segments, including chromosome 9 orphons, were excluded from the earlier analysis of about 500 of the donors because counts were too low. A group of highly shared sequence variants was considered likely to be a technical artifact of the sequencing pipeline. Compared with the 666-donor mean, donors in an Asian-associated ancestry cluster had fewer N-insertions in productive TCRs, according to a later genetic analysis. Some IMGT-functional V segments, including TRBV6-2 and TRBV6-3, could not be distinguished by the 87-base-pair reads and were therefore excluded. A further reported finding was that TCR beta sequences accurately predicted the HLA-A and HLA-B alleles for most subjects in the first cohort. In a later analysis, HLA-associated TCR beta chains showed more clonal expansion and lower generation probabilities than non-associated chains that were equally common. V-gene and J-gene trimming of TCR beta chains was associated with a missense DCLRE1C variant in a later genetic analysis, and the association was replicated in an independent cohort. In a later analysis, some 17,000 TCR beta sequences were associated with specific HLA alleles at a false discovery rate of 0.05.

The cohort comprised some 730 healthy bone marrow donors. Cohort members were all nominally healthy when sampled, although unrecorded immune exposures were likely present. The donor tested CMV seronegative and was one of the 352 seronegative cohort members. A peripheral blood sample was collected from each donor, and TCR beta sequencing was performed on peripheral blood mononuclear cells. Genomic DNA extraction from the blood cell samples was performed with the Qiagen DNeasy Blood Extraction Kit. As for this clone: Its recognized antigen is unknown. No base quality values were provided; no much bigger clone lies one nucleotide off.

The method behind the library was the immunoSEQ multiplex PCR assay. For the multiplex PCR, a mixture combining 60 forward primers for TCR Vbeta segments and 13 reverse primers for TCR Jbeta segments was used. The CDR3 region of rearranged TCR beta genes was amplified from genomic DNA by a multiplex PCR assay. On the Illumina HiSeq System, the amplified TCR beta libraries were sequenced as 87-base-pair reads. The study's processing was this. Across the 600 to 700 repertoires, a later analysis counted some 81 million unique TCR beta chains, roughly 11 million of which were shared by at least two donors. Raw reads were error-corrected and collapsed into unique sequences with a nearest-neighbor algorithm that merged closely related sequences to remove PCR and sequencing errors. CDR3 sequences were aligned to IMGT reference sequences to assign V, D and J gene segments. Each retained sequence needed at least a six-nucleotide match to both a V gene segment and a J gene segment. A rearrangement counted as productive if the CDR3 had no stop codons and remained in frame with V and J, and every other rearrangement counted as non-productive. Following IMGT convention, CDR3 was defined as the stretch from the second conserved V-encoded cysteine to the conserved J-encoded phenylalanine. Sequences without an unambiguous match to a single V gene segment were excluded from the earlier analysis of approximately 560 of the donors. In an earlier analysis of about 590 of the donors, a V segment was called functional when productive rearrangements were above 56.7%, and segregating when the standard deviation between donors exceeded 5%. To diagnose cytomegalovirus status from the catalog of TCR beta chain sequences, a statistical classification framework was built. V and J gene assignment, in a later analysis, came from comparing TCR nucleotide sequences with IMGT/GENE-DB human TR gene sequences. In a later analysis, CDR3 sequences and most-parsimonious VDJ recombination scenarios were assigned using the TCRdist pipeline. A later analysis defined each TCR beta chain by its CDR3 amino acid sequence plus V-gene family, and excluded reads lacking a unique V-gene family. A later analysis removed 500 to 650 highly shared, low-generation-probability nucleotide sequences to deal with suspected cross-contamination and a sequencing artifact. In a later analysis, a clonal expansion index for each public chain was calculated from normalized within-repertoire ranks of inferred template counts. In a later analysis, generation probabilities were computed using a VDJ recombination model fitted to out-of-frame rearrangements, and the results were checked against IGoR. In a later analysis, TCR-TCR, TCR-HLA and TCR-CMV co-occurrence was scored with hypergeometric tests, and a repertoire-size bias correction was applied to TCR pairs. False discovery rates were estimated in a later analysis by permuting HLA or CMV assignments 20 times. In a later analysis, co-occurring TCRs were grouped with DBSCAN, and TCRdist sequence similarity was added when clustering was performed within HLA-allele-positive subsets. Repertoires with fewer than 30,000 or more than 120,000 public chains, plus five repertoires with anomalous nucleotide sharing, were excluded from co-occurrence clustering. TCRdb carries this immuneACCESS record with in-frame sequences only. Its versions omit some clonotypes, under half of them owing to an unresolved V gene in the studies checked, with the rest unexplained. The V and J calls and clone size were taken over from that table, and D and trimming were inferred from the DNA. The sample data list around 110,000 clones, and roughly 66% of these were observed just once. The top ten clonotypes cover over 1.5% of the sample.

The germline V gene encodes CDR1 MNHEY and CDR2 SMNVEV (reference sequence). V is pared back by 3 bases and J by 2 bases, with 15 bases lying between the germline termini. The CDR3, cysteine through phenylalanine, is 16 amino acids long. Just the 48-base CDR3 DNA is kept, in frame starting at base 1. Here the chain combines TRBV27 and TRBJ2-3; no D gene call is confident. Sequenced input: PBMCs. The TCR sequence derives from a young man in good health and CMV-seronegative. Here is the DNA: TGTGCCAGCAGTTTCATGCGGAGCTCAAACACAGATACGCAGTATTTT. This is translated as CASSFMRSSNTDTQYF.